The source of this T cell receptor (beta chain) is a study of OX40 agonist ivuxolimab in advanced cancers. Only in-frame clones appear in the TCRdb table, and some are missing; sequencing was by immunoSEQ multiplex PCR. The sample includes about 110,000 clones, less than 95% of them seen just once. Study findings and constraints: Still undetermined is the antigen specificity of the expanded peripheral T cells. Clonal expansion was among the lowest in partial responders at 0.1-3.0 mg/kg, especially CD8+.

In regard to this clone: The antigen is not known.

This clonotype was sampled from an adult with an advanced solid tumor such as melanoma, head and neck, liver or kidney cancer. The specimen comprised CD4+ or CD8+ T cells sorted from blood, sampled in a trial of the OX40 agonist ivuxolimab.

The CDR3 region has the DNA TGTGCCAGCAGCTTAGGAGGCAGGAGGAGGGAGACCCAGTACTTC. Its translation is CASSLGGRRRETQYF. This rearrangement joins TRBV7-2 to TRBJ2-5; a possible D gene is TRBD2 (5 bases). CDR1 and CDR2 from the germline V gene are SGHTA and FQGNSA. CDR3 length: 15 amino acids. V gave up 1 base and J gave up 5 bases, with 14 bases separating them.